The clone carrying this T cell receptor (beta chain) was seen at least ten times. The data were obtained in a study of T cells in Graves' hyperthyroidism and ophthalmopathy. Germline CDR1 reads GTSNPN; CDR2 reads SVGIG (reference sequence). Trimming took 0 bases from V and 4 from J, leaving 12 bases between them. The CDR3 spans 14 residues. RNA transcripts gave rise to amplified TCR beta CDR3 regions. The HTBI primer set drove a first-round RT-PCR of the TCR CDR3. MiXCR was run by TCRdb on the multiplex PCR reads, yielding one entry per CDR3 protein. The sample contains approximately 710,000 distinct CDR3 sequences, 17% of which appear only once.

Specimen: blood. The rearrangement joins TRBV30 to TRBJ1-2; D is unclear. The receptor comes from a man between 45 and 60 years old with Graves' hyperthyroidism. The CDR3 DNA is TGTGCCTGGAGTGTACTCCTCGAGAGCTATGGCTACACCTTC. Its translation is CAWSVLLESYGYTF.